Reported below is one TCR beta chain. Antigen specificity is unknown. The sample originates from a study of shared clonotypes between healthy human individuals. CDR1 MNHNY and CDR2 SVGAGI come from the germline V gene (reference sequence). Trimming at V came to 5 bases and at J to 5 bases, leaving 2 bases not matched to a gene. CDR3 length: 13 residues. Some clones are missing from TCRdb's copy, which holds only in-frame ones; the method was immunoSEQ multiplex PCR. The data show some 2.1 million clones, 85% to 95% seen once. Overall study results and limits: Non-shared clonotypes displayed generation probabilities falling below those of clonotypes present in all four donors.

V and J are TRBV6-6 and TRBJ2-1, with 8 bases fitting TRBD1. Input material: naive CD4+ T cells sorted from blood. Subset defined: CD45RA+ positively selected. This TCR came from a man between 18 and 29 years old in good health. This CDR3 is CASSTDRDNEQFF. CDR3 DNA: TGTGCCAGCAGTACGGACAGGGACAATGAGCAGTTCTTC.